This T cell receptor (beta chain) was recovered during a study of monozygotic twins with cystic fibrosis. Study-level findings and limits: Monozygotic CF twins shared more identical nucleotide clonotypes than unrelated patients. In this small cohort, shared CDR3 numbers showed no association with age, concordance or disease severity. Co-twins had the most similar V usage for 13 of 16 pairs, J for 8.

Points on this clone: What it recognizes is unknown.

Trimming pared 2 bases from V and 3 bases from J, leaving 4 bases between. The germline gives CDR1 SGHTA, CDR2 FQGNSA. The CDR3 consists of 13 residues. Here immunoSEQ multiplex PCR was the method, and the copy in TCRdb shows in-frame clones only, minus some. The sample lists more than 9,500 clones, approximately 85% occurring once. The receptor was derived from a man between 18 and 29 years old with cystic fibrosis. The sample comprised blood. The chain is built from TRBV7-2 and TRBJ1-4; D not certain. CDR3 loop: CASSLRANEKLFF. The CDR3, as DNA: TGTGCCAGCAGCTTACGGGCTAATGAAAAACTGTTTTTT.